This is a list of T cell receptor beta chains from one sample in a study of blood T cell repertoires in COVID-19. Profiling relied on immunoSEQ multiplex PCR, and the TCRdb table lists in-frame clones only, not all of them. Among over 200,000 clones listed, 88% were seen once. Input material: peripheral blood. The source of these receptors is a woman between 55 and 75 years old with acute or convalescent COVID-19. CDR3s include the opening cysteine and the closing phenylalanine or tryptophan. Fields, in order: J gene, clone size, D gene, V gene, CDR3 protein, CDR3 DNA. A D gene is named only where the DNA matches it firmly. The listing skips clone size in some rows; elsewhere it reads once, few, many or a size class.

TRBJ1-1,-,-,TRBV6-5,CASRPRGKKTEAFF,TGTGCCAGCAGACCCAGGGGTAAGAAGACTGAAGCTTTCTTT
TRBJ2-1,few,TRBD2,TRBV27,CASSYGTSGIDEQFF,TGTGCCAGCAGTTATGGGACTAGCGGGATCGATGAGCAGTTCTTC
TRBJ2-2,-,TRBD2,TRBV2,CASSPIPGYSGRAGTGELFF,TGTGCCAGCAGCCCTATCCCAGGGTATAGCGGGAGGGCCGGGACCGGGGAGCTGTTTTTT
TRBJ1-3,-,-,TRBV12-3/TRBV12-4,CASDSNSGNTIYF,TGTGCCAGTGACTCAAACTCTGGAAACACCATATATTTT
TRBJ1-4,once,TRBD1,TRBV2,CASSGNRGAFEKLFF,TGTGCCAGCAGTGGTAACAGGGGGGCTTTTGAAAAACTGTTTTTT
TRBJ1-2,once,TRBD1,TRBV28,CASSSTGEDGYTF,TGTGCCAGCAGCTCCACAGGGGAGGATGGCTACACCTTC
TRBJ2-5,-,-,TRBV2,CASRRIQETQYF,TGTGCCAGCCGGAGGATACAAGAGACCCAGTACTTC
TRBJ1-2,-,-,TRBV12-5,CASGFAGRGYGYTF,TGTGCTAGTGGTTTTGCCGGGAGGGGCTATGGCTACACCTTC
TRBJ2-5,-,TRBD1,TRBV2,CASKPDRGQGETQYF,TGTGCCAGCAAACCGGACAGGGGGCAGGGGGAGACCCAGTACTTC
TRBJ2-1,-,TRBD2,TRBV28,CASRYGLADYNEQFF,TGTGCCAGCAGGTATGGACTAGCTGATTACAATGAGCAGTTCTTC
TRBJ1-6,-,TRBD1,TRBV11-2,CASSVGTGRTPLHF,TGTGCCAGCAGCGTCGGGACAGGGAGGACACCCCTCCACTTT
TRBJ1-2,-,-,TRBV2,CASRLTQGYSYTF,TGTGCCAGCAGACTAACTCAGGGATATAGCTACACCTTC
TRBJ2-7,-,-,TRBV7-9,CASSTTVQGAQYF,TGTGCCAGCAGCACTACGGTACAGGGAGCGCAGTACTTC